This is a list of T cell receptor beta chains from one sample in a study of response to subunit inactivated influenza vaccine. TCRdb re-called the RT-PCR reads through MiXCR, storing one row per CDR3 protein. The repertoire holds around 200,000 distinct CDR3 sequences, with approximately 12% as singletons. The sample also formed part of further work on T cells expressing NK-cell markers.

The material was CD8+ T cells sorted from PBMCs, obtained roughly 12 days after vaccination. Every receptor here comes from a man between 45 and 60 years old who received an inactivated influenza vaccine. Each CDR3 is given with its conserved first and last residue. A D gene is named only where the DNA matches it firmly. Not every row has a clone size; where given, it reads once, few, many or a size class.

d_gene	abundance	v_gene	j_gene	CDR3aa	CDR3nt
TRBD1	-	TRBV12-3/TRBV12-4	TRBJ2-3	CASSTSPRDRGTDTQYF	TGTGCCAGCAGTACTTCCCCCCGGGACAGGGGGACAGATACGCAGTATTTT
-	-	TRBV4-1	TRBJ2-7	CASSQVTGPSYEQYF	TGCGCCAGCAGCCAAGTTACAGGGCCCTCCTACGAGCAGTACTTC
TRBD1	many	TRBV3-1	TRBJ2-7	CASSPGTGGSYEQYF	TGTGCCAGCAGCCCCGGGACAGGGGGCTCCTACGAGCAGTACTTC
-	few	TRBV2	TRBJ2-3	CASGPGTPPQYF	TGTGCCAGCGGGCCAGGGACTCCACCGCAGTATTTT
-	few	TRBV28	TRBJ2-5	CASSGRGNRETQYF	TGTGCCAGCAGTGGGAGGGGGAATAGGGAGACCCAGTACTTC
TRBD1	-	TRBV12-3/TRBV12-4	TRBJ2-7	CASSSDRAYEQYF	TGTGCCAGCAGTTCGGACAGGGCCTACGAGCAGTACTTC
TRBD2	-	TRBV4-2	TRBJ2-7	CASSQESGLVGEQYF	TGTGCCAGCAGCCAAGAATCGGGACTAGTTGGCGAGCAGTACTTC
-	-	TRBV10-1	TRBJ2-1	CASSVFASYNEQFF	TGCGCCAGCAGTGTATTTGCATCCTACAATGAGCAGTTCTTC
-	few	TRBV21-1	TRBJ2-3	CASSKGQGKDTQYF	TGTGCCAGCAGCAAAGGACAGGGTAAAGATACGCAGTATTTT
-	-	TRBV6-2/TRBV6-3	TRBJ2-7	CASSYSGTYEQNF	TGTGCCAGCAGTTACTCGGGGACCTACGAGCAGAACTTC
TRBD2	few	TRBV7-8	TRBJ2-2	CASSLRGGAAGELFF	TGTGCCAGCAGCCTCCGGGGGGGTGCCGCCGGGGAGCTGTTTTTT
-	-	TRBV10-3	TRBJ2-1	CAISPTGIPYNEQFF	TGTGCCATCAGCCCCACAGGGATCCCCTACAATGAGCAGTTCTTC
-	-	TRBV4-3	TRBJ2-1	CASSATSRPYNEQFF	TGCGCCAGCAGCGCAACCTCGAGGCCCTACAATGAGCAGTTCTTC
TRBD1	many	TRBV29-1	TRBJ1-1	CSAGQGRPGGTEAFF	TGCAGCGCCGGACAGGGGCGCCCGGGAGGCACTGAAGCTTTCTTT
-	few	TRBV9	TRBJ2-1	CASSHEASSYNEQFF	TGTGCCAGCAGCCATGAAGCGAGCTCCTACAATGAGCAGTTCTTC
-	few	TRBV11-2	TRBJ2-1	CASSRSNSRNEQFF	TGTGCCAGCAGCCGGAGCAACTCACGCAATGAGCAGTTCTTC
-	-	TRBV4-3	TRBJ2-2	CASSQEVLDTHTGELFF	TGCGCCAGCAGCCAAGAGGTATTAGATACACACACCGGGGAGCTGTTTTTT